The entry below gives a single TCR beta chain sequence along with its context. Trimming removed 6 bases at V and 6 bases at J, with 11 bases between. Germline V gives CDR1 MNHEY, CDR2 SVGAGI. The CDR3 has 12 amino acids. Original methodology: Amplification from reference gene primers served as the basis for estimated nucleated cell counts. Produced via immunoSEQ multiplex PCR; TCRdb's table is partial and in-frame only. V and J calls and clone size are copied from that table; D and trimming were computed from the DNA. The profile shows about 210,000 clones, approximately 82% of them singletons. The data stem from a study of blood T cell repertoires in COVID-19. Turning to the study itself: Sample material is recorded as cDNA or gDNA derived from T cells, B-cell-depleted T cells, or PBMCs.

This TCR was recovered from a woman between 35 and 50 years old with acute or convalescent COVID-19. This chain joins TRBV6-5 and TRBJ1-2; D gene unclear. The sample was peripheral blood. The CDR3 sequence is CASRTQADGYTF. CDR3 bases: TGTGCCAGCAGAACCCAAGCCGATGGCTACACCTTC.